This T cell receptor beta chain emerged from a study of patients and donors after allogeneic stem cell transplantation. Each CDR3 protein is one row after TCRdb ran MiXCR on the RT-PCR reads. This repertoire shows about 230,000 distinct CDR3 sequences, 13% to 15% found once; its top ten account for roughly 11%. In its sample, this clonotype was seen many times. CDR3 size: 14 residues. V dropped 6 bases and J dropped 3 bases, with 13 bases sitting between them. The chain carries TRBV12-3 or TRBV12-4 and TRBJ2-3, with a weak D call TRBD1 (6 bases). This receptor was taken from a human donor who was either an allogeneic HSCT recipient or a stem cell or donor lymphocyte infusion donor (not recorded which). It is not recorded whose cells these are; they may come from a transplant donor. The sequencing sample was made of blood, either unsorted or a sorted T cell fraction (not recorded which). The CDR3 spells CASSYGGGTDTQYF. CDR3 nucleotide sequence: TGTGCCAGCAGCTATGGGGGCGGAACAGATACGCAGTATTTT.